A selection of T cell receptor beta chains follows, all from one sample in a study of blood T cell repertoires in COVID-19. Sequenced by immunoSEQ multiplex PCR; TCRdb stores in-frame clones only, minus some. The data show over 140,000 clones, approximately 79% seen once. The sequenced material came from PBMCs or T cells enriched from blood (not recorded which). These receptors originate from a woman between 50 and 59 years old who had recovered from COVID-19. CDR3s include the opening cysteine and the closing phenylalanine or tryptophan.

TRBJ1-5 | TRBV5-1 | CASSLVPEYQPQHF
TRBJ2-7 | TRBV30 | CAWSVGQGETYEQYF
TRBJ1-1 | TRBV5-6 | CASSNKAPQGRGEAFF
TRBJ2-1 | TRBV2 | CASSPGTSGGGYNEQFF
TRBJ1-2 | TRBV18 | CASSPPGGRGYGYTF
TRBJ1-5 | TRBV19 | CASSRNRGRVNQPQHF
TRBJ1-2 | TRBV12-3/TRBV12-4 | CASSSGSYGYTF
TRBJ1-1 | TRBV5-5 | CASSQHDRVEAFF
TRBJ2-3 | TRBV14 | CASSRQAFTDTQYF
TRBJ1-3 | TRBV4-1 | CASSQFYTAGNTIYF
TRBJ2-2 | TRBV5-1 | CASSLQTSGGTNTGELFF
TRBJ1-6 | TRBV5-5 | CASSLVPGTDSPLHF
TRBJ1-5 | TRBV18 | CASSPTTGVGSNQPQHF
TRBJ1-2 | TRBV19 | CANLAPRTGYGYTF
TRBJ2-3 | TRBV10-3 | CAFRDTGTDTQYF
TRBJ1-2 | TRBV13 | CASSTARDNSYGYTF
TRBJ2-5 | TRBV19 | CASSMGTSPRETQYF
TRBJ2-7 | TRBV10-3 | CAISGLEDSSYEQYF
TRBJ1-4 | TRBV3-1/TRBV3-2 | CASSQDGNRRLFF
TRBJ2-7 | TRBV2 | CASSLARTTYEQYF
TRBJ2-3 | TRBV12-5 | CASADLPGQVAQYF
TRBJ2-3 | TRBV5-4 | CASSLSLAGGSDTQYF
TRBJ1-4 | TRBV27 | CASSLGTGGREKLFF
TRBJ2-3 | TRBV13 | CASSHRGTSGGLYTDTQYF